This TCR beta chain was sequenced in a study of T cells after yellow fever vaccination. Notes on the study in general: At 95% to 98% for CD4 and 70% to 90% for CD8, most primary-vaccination clones showed up again after the booster. Only a minor proportion of clonotypes was detected across both CD4 and CD8 compartments. Weaker overall was a secondary response that nonetheless peaked faster, on day 5 versus 15.

The CDR3 runs 12 residues. Between the trimmed V and J ends, which lost 6 bases and 7 bases, there was a span of 12 bases. MiXCR was run by TCRdb on the 5' RACE reads, yielding one entry per CDR3 protein. This table has under 350,000 distinct CDR3 sequences, about 4% appearing once. A note on this clonotype: Its antigen is not known.

This chain links TRBV12-3 or TRBV12-4 with TRBJ1-2; maybe TRBD1 (6 bases). The receptor was derived from a man aged 18 to 29 who received the YFV17D yellow fever vaccine. The source was PBMCs, collected 5 days after the yellow fever booster vaccination. CDR3 bases: TGTGCCAGCAGCGAACAGGGAATTGGCTACACCTTC. This sequence encodes CASSEQGIGYTF.